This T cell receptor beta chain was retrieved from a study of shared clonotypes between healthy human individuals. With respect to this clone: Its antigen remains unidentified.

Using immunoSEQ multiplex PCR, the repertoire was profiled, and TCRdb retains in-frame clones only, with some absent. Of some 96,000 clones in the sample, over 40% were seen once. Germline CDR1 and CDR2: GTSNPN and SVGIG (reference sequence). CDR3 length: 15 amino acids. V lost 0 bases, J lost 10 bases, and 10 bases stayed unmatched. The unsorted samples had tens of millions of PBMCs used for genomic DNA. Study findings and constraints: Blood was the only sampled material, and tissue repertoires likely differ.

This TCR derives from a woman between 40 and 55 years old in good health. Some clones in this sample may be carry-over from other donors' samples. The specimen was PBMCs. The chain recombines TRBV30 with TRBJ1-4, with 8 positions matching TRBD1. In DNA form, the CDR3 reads TGTGCCTGGAGTGTACAAGGGACAGGATCTGGAAAACTGTTTTTT. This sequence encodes CAWSVQGTGSGKLFF.